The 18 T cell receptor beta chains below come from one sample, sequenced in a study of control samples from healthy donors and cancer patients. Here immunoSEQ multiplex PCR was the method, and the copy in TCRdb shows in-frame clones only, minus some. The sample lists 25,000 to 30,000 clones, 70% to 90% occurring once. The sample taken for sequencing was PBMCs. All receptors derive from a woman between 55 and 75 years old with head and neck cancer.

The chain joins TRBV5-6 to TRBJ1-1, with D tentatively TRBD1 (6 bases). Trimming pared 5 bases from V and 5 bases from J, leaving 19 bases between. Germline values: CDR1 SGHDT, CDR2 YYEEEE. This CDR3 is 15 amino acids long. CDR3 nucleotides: TGTGCCAGCAGTGCCGCCGCAGGGGCGGATACTGAAGCTTTCTTT. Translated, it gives CASSAAAGADTEAFF.

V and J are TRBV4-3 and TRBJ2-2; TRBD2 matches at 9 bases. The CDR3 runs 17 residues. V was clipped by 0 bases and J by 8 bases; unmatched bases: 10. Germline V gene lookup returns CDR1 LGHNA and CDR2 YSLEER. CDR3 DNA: TGCGCCAGCAGCCAAGATGCTAGCGGGGCCAGGGGGGGGGAGCTGTTTTTT. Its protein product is CASSQDASGARGGELFF.

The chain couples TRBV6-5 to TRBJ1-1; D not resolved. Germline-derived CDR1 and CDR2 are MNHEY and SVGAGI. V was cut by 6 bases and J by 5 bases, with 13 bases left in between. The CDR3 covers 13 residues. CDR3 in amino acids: CASSGWVGTEAFF. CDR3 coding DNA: TGTGCCAGCAGCGGGTGGGTAGGGACTGAAGCTTTCTTT.

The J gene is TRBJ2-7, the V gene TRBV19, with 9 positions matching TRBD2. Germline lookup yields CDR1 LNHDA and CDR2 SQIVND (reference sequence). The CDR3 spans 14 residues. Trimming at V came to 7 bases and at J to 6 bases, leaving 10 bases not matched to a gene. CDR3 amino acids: CASTAPGLASEQYF. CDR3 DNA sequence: TGTGCCAGTACCGCGCCGGGACTAGCTTCCGAGCAGTACTTC.

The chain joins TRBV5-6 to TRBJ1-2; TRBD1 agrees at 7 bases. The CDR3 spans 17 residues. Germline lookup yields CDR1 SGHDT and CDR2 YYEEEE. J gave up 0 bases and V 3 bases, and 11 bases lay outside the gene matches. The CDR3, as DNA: TGTGCCAGCAGCTCCCGGACAGGCCTCGCTACTAACTATGGCTACACCTTC. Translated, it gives CASSSRTGLATNYGYTF.

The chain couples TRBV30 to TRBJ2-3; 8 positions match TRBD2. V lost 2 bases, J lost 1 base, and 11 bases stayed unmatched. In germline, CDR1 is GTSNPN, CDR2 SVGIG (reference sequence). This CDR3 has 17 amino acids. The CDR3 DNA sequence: TGTGCCTGGAGTCGAGGGCGACTAGCGATCGGCACAGATACGCAGTATTTT. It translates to CAWSRGRLAIGTDTQYF. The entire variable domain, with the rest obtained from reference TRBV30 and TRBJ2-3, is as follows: SQTIHQWPATLVQPVGSPLSLECTVEGTSNPNLYWYRQAAGRGLQLLFYSVGIGQISSEVPQNLSASRPQDRQFILSSKKLLLSDSGFYLCAWSRGRLAIGTDTQYFGPGTRLTVL.

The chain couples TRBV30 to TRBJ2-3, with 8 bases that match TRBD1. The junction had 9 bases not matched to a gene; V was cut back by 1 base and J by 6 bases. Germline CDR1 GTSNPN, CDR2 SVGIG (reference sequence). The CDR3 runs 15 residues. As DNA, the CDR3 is TGTGCCTGGAGTGAGGGGCAGGGGGCGATTGATACGCAGTATTTT. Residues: CAWSEGQGAIDTQYF.

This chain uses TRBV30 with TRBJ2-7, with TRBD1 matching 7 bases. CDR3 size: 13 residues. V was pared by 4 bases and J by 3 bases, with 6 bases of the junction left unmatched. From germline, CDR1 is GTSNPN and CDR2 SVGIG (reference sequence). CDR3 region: CAWTTQGYYEQYF. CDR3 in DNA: TGTGCCTGGACAACACAGGGGTACTACGAGCAGTACTTC. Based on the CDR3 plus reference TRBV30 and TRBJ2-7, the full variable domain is SQTIHQWPATLVQPVGSPLSLECTVEGTSNPNLYWYRQAAGRGLQLLFYSVGIGQISSEVPQNLSASRPQDRQFILSSKKLLLSDSGFYLCAWTTQGYYEQYFGPGTRLTVT.

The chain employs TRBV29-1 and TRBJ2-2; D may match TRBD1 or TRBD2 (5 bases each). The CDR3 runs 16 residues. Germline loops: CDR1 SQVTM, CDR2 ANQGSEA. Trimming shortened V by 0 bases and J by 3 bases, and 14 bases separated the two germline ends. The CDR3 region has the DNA TGCAGCGTTGAAGATTCTGCCGGGACCTACACCGGGGAGCTGTTTTTT. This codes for CSVEDSAGTYTGELFF.

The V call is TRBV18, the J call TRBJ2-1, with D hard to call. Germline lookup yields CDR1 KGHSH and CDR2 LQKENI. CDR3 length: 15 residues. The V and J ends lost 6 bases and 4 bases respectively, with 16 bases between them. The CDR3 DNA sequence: TGTGCCAGCTCCCCGACGGACGGCAAATACAATGAGCAGTTCTTC. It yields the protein CASSPTDGKYNEQFF.

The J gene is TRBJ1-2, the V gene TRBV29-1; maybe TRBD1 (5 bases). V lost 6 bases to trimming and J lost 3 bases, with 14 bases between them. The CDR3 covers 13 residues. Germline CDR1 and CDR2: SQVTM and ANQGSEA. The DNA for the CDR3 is TGCAGCGTGGGGGGAGGAGAATACTATGGCTACACCTTC. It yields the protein CSVGGGEYYGYTF.

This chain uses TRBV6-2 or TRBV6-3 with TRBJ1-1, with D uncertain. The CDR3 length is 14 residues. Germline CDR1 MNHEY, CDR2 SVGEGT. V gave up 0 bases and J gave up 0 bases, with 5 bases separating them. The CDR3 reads CASSYSSLNTEAFF. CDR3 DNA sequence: TGTGCCAGCAGTTACTCCAGCCTGAACACTGAAGCTTTCTTT.

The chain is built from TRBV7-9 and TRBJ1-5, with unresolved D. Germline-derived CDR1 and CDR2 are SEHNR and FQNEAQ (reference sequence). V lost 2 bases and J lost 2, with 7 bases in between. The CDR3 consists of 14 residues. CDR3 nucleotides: TGTGCCAGCAGCTTAATGGGTGGCAATCAGCCCCAGCATTTT. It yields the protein CASSLMGGNQPQHF.

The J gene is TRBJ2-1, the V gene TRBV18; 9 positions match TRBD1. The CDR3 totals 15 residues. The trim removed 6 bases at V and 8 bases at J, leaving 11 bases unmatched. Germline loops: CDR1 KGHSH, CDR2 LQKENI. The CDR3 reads CASSLNRGPQDEQFF. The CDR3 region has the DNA TGTGCCAGCTCGCTAAACAGGGGGCCGCAGGATGAGCAGTTCTTC. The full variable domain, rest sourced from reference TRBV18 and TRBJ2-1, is NAGVMQNPRHLVRRRGQEARLRCSPMKGHSHVYWYRQLPEEGLKFMVYLQKENIIDESGMPKERFSAEFPKEGPSILRIQQVVRGDSAAYFCASSLNRGPQDEQFFGPGTRLTVL.

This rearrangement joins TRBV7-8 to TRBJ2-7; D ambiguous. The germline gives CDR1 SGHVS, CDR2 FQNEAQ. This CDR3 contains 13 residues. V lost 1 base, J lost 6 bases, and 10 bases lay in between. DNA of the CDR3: TGTGCCAGCAGCTTAGGCAATGGATTCGAGCAGTACTTC. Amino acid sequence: CASSLGNGFEQYF. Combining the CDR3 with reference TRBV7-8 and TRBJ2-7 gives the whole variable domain GAGVSQSPRYKVAKRGQDVALRCDPISGHVSLFWYQQALGQGPEFLTYFQNEAQLDKSGLPSDRFFAERPEGSVSTLKIQRTQQEDSAVYLCASSLGNGFEQYFGPGTRLTVT.

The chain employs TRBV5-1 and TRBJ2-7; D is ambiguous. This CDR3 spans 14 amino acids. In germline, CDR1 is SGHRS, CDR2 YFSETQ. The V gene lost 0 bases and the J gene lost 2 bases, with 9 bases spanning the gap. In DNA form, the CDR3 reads TGCGCCAGCAGCTTGGGCGGAGTCGCCTACGAGCAGTACTTC. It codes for CASSLGGVAYEQYF.

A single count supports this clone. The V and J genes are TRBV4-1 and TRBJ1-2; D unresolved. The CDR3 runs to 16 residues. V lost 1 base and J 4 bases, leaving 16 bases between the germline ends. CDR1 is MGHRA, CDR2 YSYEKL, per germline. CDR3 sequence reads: CASSQVAGLPLYGYTF. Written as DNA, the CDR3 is TGCGCCAGCAGCCAAGTGGCAGGACTGCCCCTCTATGGCTACACCTTC.

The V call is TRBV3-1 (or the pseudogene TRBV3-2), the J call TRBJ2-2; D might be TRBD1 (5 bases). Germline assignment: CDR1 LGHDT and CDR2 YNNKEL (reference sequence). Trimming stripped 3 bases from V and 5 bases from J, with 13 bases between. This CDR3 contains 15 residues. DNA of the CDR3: TGTGCCAGCAGCCATTGGCAGGGTAGGACCGGGGAGCTGTTTTTT. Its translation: CASSHWQGRTGELFF.